The 8 T cell receptor beta chains given below trace back to one sample, sequenced in a study of cytomegalovirus exposure and HLA in healthy donors. Amplification used 60 Vbeta primers and 13 Jbeta primers. Method: immunoSEQ multiplex PCR; TCRdb's copy keeps in-frame clones and lacks some. This sample carries roughly 160,000 clones, 80% of them seen once, and the ten largest clones take 8% to 10%. Sequenced input: PBMCs. The receptors were gathered from a man aged 18 to 35 in good health and CMV-seropositive.

The chain recombines TRBV11-2 with TRBJ2-5, with TRBD2 matching over 7 bases. From germline, CDR1 is SGHAT and CDR2 FQNNGV. The CDR3 runs to 15 residues. After removal of 3 bases from V and 5 bases from J, the junction contained 9 bases not matched to a gene. The CDR3 reads CASSFGGTSVETQYF. CDR3 DNA sequence: TGTGCCAGCAGCTTCGGGGGTACTAGCGTGGAGACCCAGTACTTC.

The CDR3 sequence is CASSGNRGAFF. CDR3 bases: TGTGCCAGCAGCGGAAATCGGGGAGCTTTCTTT. V and J are TRBV13 and TRBJ1-1; D ambiguous. Germline V gives CDR1 PRHDT, CDR2 FYEKMQ (reference sequence). CDR3 length: 11 amino acids. The V and J ends lost 5 bases and 10 bases respectively, with 11 bases between them.

In the case of this clone: Germline is not matched at one junction end, which may reflect a read error. This chain links TRBV11-2 with TRBJ2-7, with 8 bases aligning to TRBD1. The CDR3 totals 15 residues. CDR1 and CDR2 from the germline V gene are SGHAT and FQNNGV. The CDR3 bases are TGTGCCAGCAGGTTAGGGTTCCAGGGGGCTTACGAGCAGTACTTC. Translated: CASRLGFQGAYEQYF.

The rearrangement uses TRBV5-4 and TRBJ2-3; possibly TRBD2 for D (7 bases). From germline, CDR1 is SGHNT and CDR2 YYREEE (reference sequence). The V end lost 4 bases, the J end lost 1 base, and 16 bases lay between the germline ends. There are 16 residues in the CDR3. CDR3 sequence: CASSPGTGGRTDTQYF. CDR3 in DNA: TGTGCCAGCAGCCCTGGTACGGGGGGCCGCACAGATACGCAGTATTTT. Using reference TRBV5-4 and TRBJ2-3 for the parts outside the CDR3, the full variable domain is ETGVTQSPTHLIKTRGQQVTLRCSSQSGHNTVSWYQQALGQGPQFIFQYYREEENGRGNFPPRFSGLQFPNYSSELNVNALELDDSALYLCASSPGTGGRTDTQYFGPGTRLTVL.

The CDR3 here is CASSQLMGGIVNEQFF. The CDR3 DNA is TGCGCCAGCAGCCAACTCATGGGGGGAATCGTCAATGAGCAGTTCTTC. This chain joins TRBV4-1 and TRBJ2-1, with D perhaps matching TRBD2 (6 bases). The CDR3 is 16 amino acids. V lost 2 bases and J lost 6, with 17 bases in between. Per germline, CDR1 MGHRA and CDR2 YSYEKL.

This clone was observed a single time. V and J are TRBV25-1 and TRBJ1-3; 7 bases map to TRBD1. The CDR3 is 15 residues long. Germline CDR1 MGHDK, CDR2 SYGVNS. V was clipped by 4 bases and J by 1 base; unmatched bases: 4. Here the CDR3 reads CASSGTGASGNTIYF. Here the CDR3 DNA reads TGTGCCAGCAGTGGAACAGGGGCTTCTGGAAACACCATATATTTT.

The CDR3 loop is CASSNRGNQPQHF. In nucleotides, the CDR3 is TGTGCCAGCTCCAACCGGGGCAATCAGCCCCAGCATTTT. The J gene is TRBJ1-5, the V gene TRBV7-6, with unresolved D. Germline V lookup: CDR1 SGHVS, CDR2 FNYEAQ. The CDR3 loop spans 13 amino acids. Trimming removed 8 bases at V and 2 bases at J, with 10 bases between.

The chain links TRBV2 to TRBJ1-1, with D hard to call. Germline CDR1 reads SNHLY; CDR2 reads FYNNEI. This CDR3 is built from 14 residues. V gave up 4 bases and J gave up 0 bases, with 9 bases separating them. For the CDR3, the DNA is TGTGCCAGCAGTGCCACACCAGTGAACACTGAAGCTTTCTTT. Residues: CASSATPVNTEAFF.